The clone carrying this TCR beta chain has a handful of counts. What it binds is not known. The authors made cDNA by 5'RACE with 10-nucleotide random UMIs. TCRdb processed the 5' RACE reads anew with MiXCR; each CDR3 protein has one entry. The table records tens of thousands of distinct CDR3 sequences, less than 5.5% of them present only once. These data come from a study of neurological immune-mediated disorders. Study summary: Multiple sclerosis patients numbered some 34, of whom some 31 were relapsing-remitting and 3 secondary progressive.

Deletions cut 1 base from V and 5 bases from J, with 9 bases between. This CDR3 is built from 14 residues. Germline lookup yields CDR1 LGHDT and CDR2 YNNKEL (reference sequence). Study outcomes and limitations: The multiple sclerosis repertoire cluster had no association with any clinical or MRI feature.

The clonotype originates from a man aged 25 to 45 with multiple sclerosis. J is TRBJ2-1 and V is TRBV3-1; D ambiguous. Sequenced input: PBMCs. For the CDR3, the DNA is TGTGCCAGCAGCCAAGTGATCAGTAACAATGAGCAGTTCTTC. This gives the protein CASSQVISNNEQFF.